The sequence of this T cell receptor beta chain was determined in a study of blood T cell repertoires in COVID-19. Background on the study: Samples came from the United States, Italy and Spain, spanning acute and convalescent COVID-19. In each case, the material was cDNA or gDNA derived from T cells, B-cell-depleted T cells, or PBMCs.

Methods used by the authors: Reference gene primers were amplified, and this amplification served to estimate nucleated cell counts. TCRdb's copy holds only in-frame clones and misses some; the assay was immunoSEQ multiplex PCR. Clonal size and the V and J genes are those of that table, whereas D and trimming came from the DNA. The top ten clones hold 6% to 8% of a sample with fewer than 300,000 clones, 70% to 90% of them seen once. The V gene end was trimmed by 4 bases and the J gene end by 5 bases; junction bases not matched to a gene: 5. This CDR3 is 14 amino acids long. Germline loops: CDR1 MNHEY, CDR2 SVGEGT.

This clonotype was obtained from a woman between 50 and 59 years old with COVID-19, enrolled during active disease. The chain links TRBV6-2 or TRBV6-3 to TRBJ2-5; 9 nucleotides agree with TRBD1. The sequencing input was peripheral blood. CDR3 bases: TGTGCCAGCAGTTCAAACAGGGGGCGGGAGACCCAGTACTTC. Residues: CASSSNRGRETQYF.